Listed here is a single T cell receptor beta chain. This entry comes from a study of control samples from healthy donors and cancer patients. V was cut by 6 bases and J by 0 bases, with 10 bases left in between. CDR1 and CDR2 from the germline V gene are MGHRA and YSYEKL. CDR3 length equals 14 residues. Assay used: immunoSEQ multiplex PCR; TCRdb lists only in-frame clones, some missing. Counted here are about 160,000 clones, approximately 90% occurring once; the ten biggest clones make up 0.68%. V gene TRBV4-1 combines with J gene TRBJ2-3; the D gene could be TRBD1 or TRBD2 (5 bases each). What was sequenced was blood. The source is a woman in her twenties or thirties in good health. CDR3 loop: CASRGVWSTDTQYF. The CDR3 DNA reads as TGCGCCAGCAGGGGGGTTTGGAGCACAGATACGCAGTATTTT.